This T cell receptor (beta chain) was captured by sequencing in a study of tumor-infiltrating lymphocytes in primary liver carcinoma. V dropped 0 bases and J dropped 13 bases, with 16 bases sitting between them. CDR3 size: 14 residues. Germline CDR1 and CDR2: SGHNT and YYREEE (reference sequence). TCR beta cDNA was made from 500 ng total RNA with a constant-region primer. Three nested multiplex PCR rounds of slightly modified ARM-PCR generated TCR beta libraries. TRBV1-TRBV30 forward primers and a C-beta reverse primer were used in the first two PCR rounds, which each ran for approximately 10 cycles. Each CDR3 protein is one row after TCRdb ran MiXCR on the multiplex PCR reads. The table has about 99,000 distinct CDR3 sequences, around three quarters seen once. Bulk tissue was left unsorted, and RNA and DNA were co-extracted from roughly 20-30 mg of it.

This TCR was sampled from a woman aged 60 to 75 with primary liver carcinoma and hepatitis B virus infection. V usage is TRBV5-4 and J usage is TRBJ2-2, with D perhaps given as TRBD1 or TRBD2 (5 bases each). Sequences were obtained from liver tumor tissue from sampling region 5. The subset was: tumor region T5, tumor centre. The CDR3 here is CASSLGTSPRGLFF. Written as DNA, the CDR3 is TGTGCCAGCAGCTTGGGGACAAGTCCCCGGGGGCTGTTTTTT.